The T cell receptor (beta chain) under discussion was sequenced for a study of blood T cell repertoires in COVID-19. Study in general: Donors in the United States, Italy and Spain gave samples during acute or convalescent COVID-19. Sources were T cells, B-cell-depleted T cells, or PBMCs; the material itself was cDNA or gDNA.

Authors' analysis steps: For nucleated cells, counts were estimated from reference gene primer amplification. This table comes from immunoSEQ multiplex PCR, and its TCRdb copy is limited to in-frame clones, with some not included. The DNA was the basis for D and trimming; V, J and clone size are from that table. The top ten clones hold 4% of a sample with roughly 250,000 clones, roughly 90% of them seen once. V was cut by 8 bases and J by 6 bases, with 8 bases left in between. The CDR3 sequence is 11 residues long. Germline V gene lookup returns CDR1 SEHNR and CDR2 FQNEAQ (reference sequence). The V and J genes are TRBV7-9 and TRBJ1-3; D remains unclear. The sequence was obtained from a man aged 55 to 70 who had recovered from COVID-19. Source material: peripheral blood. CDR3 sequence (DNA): TGTGCCAGCGCTACGTTAAACACCATATATTTT. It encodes CASATLNTIYF.